The clone carrying this T cell receptor (beta chain) has only a few counts. The record originates from a study of beta chain features in type 1 diabetes. On the study more broadly: Similarity in age, gender and cell yields was seen between patients and healthy donors.

Germline lookup yields CDR1 SGHTA and CDR2 FQGNSA. Trimming removed 5 bases at V and 0 bases at J, with 17 bases between. This CDR3 spans 17 amino acids. Expressed TCRB transcripts were sequenced because the isolated RNA had all been reverse transcribed beforehand. Profiled with immunoSEQ multiplex PCR; TCRdb holds only in-frame clones, not every one. Here the sample spans fewer than 650,000 clones, 15% to 19% being singletons. Sequencing was performed on naive CD4+ T cells from blood. This rearrangement joins TRBV7-2 to TRBJ2-1; D might be TRBD2 (6 bases). This receptor was identified in a man aged 18 to 29 in good health. The CDR3 DNA is TGTGCCAGCAGCCCCCGGGTGGGACTTGGCTCCTACAATGAGCAGTTCTTC. This gives the protein CASSPRVGLGSYNEQFF.